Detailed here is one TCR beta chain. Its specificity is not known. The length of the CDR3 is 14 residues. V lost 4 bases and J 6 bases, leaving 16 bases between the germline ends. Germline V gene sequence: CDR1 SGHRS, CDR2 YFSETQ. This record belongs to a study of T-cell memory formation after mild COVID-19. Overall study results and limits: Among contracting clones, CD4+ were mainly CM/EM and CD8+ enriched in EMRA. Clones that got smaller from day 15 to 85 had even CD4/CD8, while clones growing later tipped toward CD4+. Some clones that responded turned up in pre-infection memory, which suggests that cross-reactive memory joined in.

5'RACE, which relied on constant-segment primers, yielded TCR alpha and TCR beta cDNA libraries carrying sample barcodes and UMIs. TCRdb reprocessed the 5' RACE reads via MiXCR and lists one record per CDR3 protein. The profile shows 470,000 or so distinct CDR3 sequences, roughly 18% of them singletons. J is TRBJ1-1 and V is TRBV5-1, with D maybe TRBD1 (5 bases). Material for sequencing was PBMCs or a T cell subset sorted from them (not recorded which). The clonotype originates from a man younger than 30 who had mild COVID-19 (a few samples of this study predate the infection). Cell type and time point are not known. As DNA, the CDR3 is TGCGCCAGCAGCCACAGGTTAGCCGCGCCTGAAGCTTTCTTT. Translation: CASSHRLAAPEAFF.